The source of this TCR beta chain is a study of blood T cell repertoires in COVID-19 (dated by TCRdb to 2018 to 2020). Study-level background: Samples covering the acute and convalescent phases of COVID-19 were provided by collaborators in the United States, Italy and Spain. The prospective study material was composed of cDNA or gDNA derived from T cells, B-cell-depleted T cells, or PBMCs. The dataset comprised deeply sampled blood TCRbeta repertoires from subjects exposed to, actively infected with, or recovered from COVID-19. The repertoires were released in a freely available public database intended as a resource for research on the immune response to SARS-CoV-2. Samples came from the ongoing ImmuneRACE study (first 160 participants) plus 1,254 subjects from 6 global collaborators. A de-identified subject ID, COVID-19 status, age in years and sex were almost always included in the sample metadata. Where available, HLA class I and class II types were obtained from metadata supplied by the sample provider rather than from assay-based typing.

The immunoSEQ Assay, a bias-controlled multiplex PCR, was used to amplify TCRbeta CDR3 regions from genomic DNA. Per the authors' processing: Within the assay, amplification of reference gene primers was used to estimate how many nucleated cells each sample contained. To quantify the absolute abundance of each unique TCRbeta CDR3 rearrangement, sequence reads were collapsed and filtered. For each sample, productive Simpson clonality was calculated as the square root of Simpson's diversity index across productive rearrangements. What TCRdb holds here is the immuneACCESS table cut down to in-frame rearrangements. Part of the clones is not present; checked against another copy, under half of the missing clones reflect an unresolved V gene, and the others are unexplained. The V and J calls and clone size are taken from that table; D and trimming were inferred from the DNA. The sample table records 200,000 to 250,000 clones; around nine tenths of these occur just once. About 1.3% of the sample is in the top ten clones.

Study-wide conclusions, independent of this receptor: The quantity of clinical and demographic metadata differed by source and by participant and was supplied without curation.

Remarks on this clone: Its target antigen remains unknown. The record has no base qualities; no much larger clone is one base away.

The CDR3 spans 13 residues, from the cysteine through the phenylalanine. The entry retains the CDR3 DNA only, 39 bases that are in frame from base 1. The V end loses 5 bases and the J end loses 2 bases, and a stretch of 10 bases separates them. CDR1 SGHVS and CDR2 FQNEAQ were looked up in the germline V gene. The collaborating institutions used their own protocols to collect whole blood in K2EDTA tubes. For TCRbeta analysis, collaborator samples were shipped as frozen whole blood, as isolated PBMCs, or as DNA extracted from either sample type. The receptor comes from an elderly man with acute or convalescent COVID-19. The sequence joins TRBV7-8 to TRBJ2-7; TRBD2 might be the D gene, on 5 matching bases. Sequencing was done on a sample of peripheral blood. Read as DNA, the sequence is TGTGCCAGCAGCCCCGGGGAAACCTACGAGCAGTACTTC. Translated, it reads CASSPGETYEQYF.